This T cell receptor beta chain stems from a study of vaccination and CD4 T cells after COVID-19. This clonotype was counted a few times. Its antigen remains unknown. Stated treatment: 10-day PBMC culture with coronavirus spike peptide pools or control peptides (ViraFEST assay). Sequencing of cultured CD4+ T cell DNA used the Oncomine TCR Beta short-read assay. In TCRdb, the PCR reads were re-called with MiXCR into one record per CDR3 protein. The sample lists 15,000 to 20,000 distinct CDR3 sequences; roughly 50% were seen once. The CDR3 is 15 amino acids. CDR1 is MNHNS and CDR2 is SASEGT in the germline V gene. With 0 bases removed from V and 6 bases from J, the gap between germline ends came to 12 bases.

This clonotype was obtained from a human donor who had recovered from COVID-19. The gene calls are TRBV6-1 and TRBJ1-5; tentative D call: TRBD1 (5 bases). Sequencing was carried out using CD4+ T cells from blood, cultured in vitro. The CDR3 sequence: CASSEAGGEGQPQHF. CDR3 sequence (DNA): TGTGCCAGCAGTGAAGCGGGGGGGGAGGGTCAGCCCCAGCATTTT.